This T cell receptor (beta chain) stems from a study of T cell responses to AZD1222 COVID-19 vaccine listed by TCRdb under 2021. Study-wide context: A total of 230 to 250 trial participants underwent TCR sequencing, of whom some 210 received two doses of AZD1222 and some 26 received two doses of the MenACWY control vaccine. Trial participants were enrolled by age into 18-55, 56-69 and 70-plus year subgroups, with roughly 160, 29 and 62 TCR-sequenced participants respectively.

V has 10 bases trimmed and J has 7 bases trimmed; junction bases matching no gene number 10. Taken from the germline V gene, the CDR1 and CDR2 loops are MNHEY and SVGAGI. Including the terminal cysteine and phenylalanine, the CDR3 comprises 15 residues. Only CDR3 DNA remains: 45 bases, in frame from the first base. The time point label corresponds to: about 28 days (+/-7) after the second vaccine dose. AZD1222 recipients with second doses at about 4 weeks or about 12 weeks were pooled, because spike-specific TCR depth and breadth did not differ between schedules. Samples from vaccinated people were obtained from the UK trials COV001 and COV002, which included a single-blind randomized controlled phase 2/3 trial of AZD1222 (ChAdOx1 nCoV-19) in healthy adults. For TCRbeta chain sequencing, PBMC samples were collected from trial participants at day 0 and at day 28 after the second dose. What the study reported, not specific to this receptor: Participants were mostly white British, with more females than males. The authors suggested clonal diversity may have been underestimated. In the small 56-69-year group, the increase in depth fell short of significance, most likely because of low power. Epitopes outside the regions mutated in the B.1.351 and B.1.1.7 variants were reportedly recognized by nearly half of the unique spike-specific TCRs. Because no day 14 peak-response samples were available, the repertoires could be characterized only after the peak T cell response. The vaccine-associated CD4 TCRs covered the entire spike protein, and the dominant responses fell in regions 160-218 and 743-854. A significant rise in spike-specific TCR breadth and depth was observed after two AZD1222 doses relative to day 0 and relative to MenACWY recipients. Only five to seven AZD1222 recipients were SARS-CoV-2 seropositive at baseline, limiting conclusions about previously exposed vaccinees.

The CDR3 regions of human TCRbeta chains were subjected to immunosequencing. The paper's data handling went like this. Repertoire TCRs were checked for matches against a reference library of SARS-CoV-2-specific TCRs that had been generated using the MIRA antigen-specificity platform. Breadth meant the fraction of unique TCRs that were SARS-CoV-2-associated, whereas depth meant the fraction of total T cells that were SARS-CoV-2-associated. Using the MIRA data, every spike-specific TCR was mapped to the spike region that the TCR reacted to and assigned to either a CD4 or a CD8 class. Log10-transformed breadth and depth values were compared by one-way ANOVA with Sidak's multiple comparisons tests. TCRdb limited this immuneACCESS table to in-frame rearrangements with V and J called. A share of clones is missing; checked studies link under half to unresolved V genes, and the rest is unexplained. V, J and clone size reflect that table, while D and trimming were determined from the DNA. This sample lists around 80,000 clones; 70% to 90% were detected once. Less than 11% of the sample comes from the top ten.

Note on this clone: The antigen it binds to is not known. No per-base quality is available; no much larger clone lies one base away.

Source: peripheral blood, taken 28 days after the second AZD1222 dose. The sequence came from an adult who received the AZD1222 COVID-19 vaccine. The chain links TRBV6-5 with TRBJ1-6, with 10 middle bases fitting TRBD1. For the CDR3, the sequence is CATSDRGTANSPLHF. The nucleotides read TGTGCCACCTCGGACAGGGGGACTGCCAATTCACCCCTCCACTTT.